Here is one TCR beta chain with its context. Its antigen is currently unknown. 5'RACE with constant-segment primers yielded barcoded, UMI-tagged TCR alpha and TCR beta cDNA libraries. TCRdb re-derived calls from the 5' RACE reads in MiXCR, one entry per CDR3 protein. Seen here are 180,000 or so distinct CDR3 sequences, around 10% observed once, and the top ten hold about 3.5%. This entry comes from a study of T-cell memory formation after mild COVID-19. Study-wide context: TCR clustering was largely donor specific.

The V and J ends lost 0 bases and 1 base, in that order; junction bases with no gene match: 10. The CDR3 runs 19 residues. Germline V gives CDR1 LNHNV, CDR2 YYDKDF (reference sequence). Study-level results: A second wave expanding day 15 to 37 was CD4+-biased; contracting clones were balanced. Pre-infection memory already had some responding clones, implying cross-reactive memory joined.

V is TRBV15 and J is TRBJ2-5, with 11 bases that match TRBD2. The specimen sequenced was PBMCs or a T cell subset sorted from them (not recorded which). The receptor's source is a man younger than 30 who had mild COVID-19 (a few samples of this study predate the infection). Cell type and time point are not known. CDR3: CATSRDPASGGTIQETQYF. Written as DNA, the CDR3 is TGTGCCACCAGCAGAGATCCGGCTAGCGGGGGGACCATCCAAGAGACCCAGTACTTC.